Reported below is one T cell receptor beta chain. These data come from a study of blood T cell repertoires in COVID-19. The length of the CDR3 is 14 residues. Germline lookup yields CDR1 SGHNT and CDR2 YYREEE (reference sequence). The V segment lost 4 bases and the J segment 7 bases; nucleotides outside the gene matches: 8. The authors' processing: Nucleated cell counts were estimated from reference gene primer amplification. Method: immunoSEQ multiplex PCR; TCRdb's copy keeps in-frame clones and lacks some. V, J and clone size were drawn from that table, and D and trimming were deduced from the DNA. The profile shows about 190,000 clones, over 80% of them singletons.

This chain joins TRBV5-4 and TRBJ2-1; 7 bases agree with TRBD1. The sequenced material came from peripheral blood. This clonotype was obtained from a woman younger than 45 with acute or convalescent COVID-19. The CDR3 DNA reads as TGTGCCAGCAGCGTGCCGGGACAGCCAAATGAGCAGTTCTTC. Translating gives CASSVPGQPNEQFF.